This T cell receptor beta chain was obtained from a study of blood T cell repertoires in COVID-19. For the study at large: Collection of acute and convalescent COVID-19 samples took place in the United States, Italy and Spain.

Study processing details: The authors estimated nucleated cell counts from reference gene primer amplification. Sequencing used immunoSEQ multiplex PCR; TCRdb keeps in-frame clones, though not all of them. V and J calls and clone size follow that table, whereas D and trimming were derived from the DNA. Of about 200,000 clones listed, 70% to 90% are singletons. Germline V lookup: CDR1 SQVTM, CDR2 ANQGSEA. Trimming pared 6 bases from V and 7 bases from J, leaving 10 bases between. The CDR3 covers 11 residues. This sequence originates from a man aged 50 to 60 with COVID-19, enrolled during active disease. The rearrangement joins TRBV29-1 to TRBJ2-1, with D perhaps matching TRBD2 (6 bases). Sample: peripheral blood. The CDR3 coding sequence is TGCAGCGTCCCGCGGGGAAATGAGCAGTTCTTC. It specifies CSVPRGNEQFF.